This T cell receptor beta chain came from a study of identical twins. General study findings and limits: It was out-of-frame TCR alpha sharing in monozygotic twins that models underestimated. With abundant cord blood beta clonotypes, insertions were fewer; memory repertoires showed no such pattern. Partial confounding of zero-insertion analyses by invariant MAIT and iNKT cells was possible.

In TCRdb, the 5' RACE reads were re-called with MiXCR into one record per CDR3 protein. The repertoire has hundreds of thousands of distinct CDR3 sequences, 9% to 15% of them found once; the top ten carry about 1.6%. In its sample, this clonotype was seen a few times. Its specificity is not known. The same specimen was also included in a second study, on yellow fever vaccine responses in identical twins.

The specimen was PBMCs. This receptor was taken from a woman in her late teens or twenties in good health.

This chain's CDR3 is CASSQGGLEEQFF. CDR3 DNA sequence: TGCGCCAGCAGCCAAGGAGGGTTGGAGGAGCAGTTCTTC. The J gene is TRBJ2-1, the V gene TRBV4-1; D perhaps matches TRBD2 (5 bases). The CDR3 has 13 residues. Per the germline V gene, CDR1 is MGHRA and CDR2 is YSYEKL. The ends were cut back, 1 base at V and 10 bases at J, with 11 bases in the middle.